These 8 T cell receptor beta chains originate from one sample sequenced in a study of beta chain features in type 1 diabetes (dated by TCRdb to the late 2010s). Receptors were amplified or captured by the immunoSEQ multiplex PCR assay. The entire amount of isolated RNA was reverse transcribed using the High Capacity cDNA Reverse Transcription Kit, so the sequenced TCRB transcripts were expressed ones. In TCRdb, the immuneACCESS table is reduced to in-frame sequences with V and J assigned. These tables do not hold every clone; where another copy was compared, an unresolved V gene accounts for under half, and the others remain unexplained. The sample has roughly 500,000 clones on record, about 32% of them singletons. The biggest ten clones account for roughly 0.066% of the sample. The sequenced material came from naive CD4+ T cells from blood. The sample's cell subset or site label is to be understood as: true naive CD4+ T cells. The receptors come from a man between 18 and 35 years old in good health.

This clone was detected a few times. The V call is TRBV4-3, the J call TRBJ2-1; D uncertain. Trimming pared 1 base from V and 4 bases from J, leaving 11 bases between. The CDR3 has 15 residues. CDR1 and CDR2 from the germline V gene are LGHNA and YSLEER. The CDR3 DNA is TGCGCCAGCAGCCAAGGGCGACCGGTTTACAATGAGCAGTTCTTC. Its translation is CASSQGRPVYNEQFF.

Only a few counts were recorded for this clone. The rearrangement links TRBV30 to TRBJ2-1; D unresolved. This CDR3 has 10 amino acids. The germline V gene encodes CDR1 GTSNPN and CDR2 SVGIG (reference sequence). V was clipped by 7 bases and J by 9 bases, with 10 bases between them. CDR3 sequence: CAFETGEQFF. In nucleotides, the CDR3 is TGTGCCTTCGAAACGGGTGAGCAGTTCTTC.

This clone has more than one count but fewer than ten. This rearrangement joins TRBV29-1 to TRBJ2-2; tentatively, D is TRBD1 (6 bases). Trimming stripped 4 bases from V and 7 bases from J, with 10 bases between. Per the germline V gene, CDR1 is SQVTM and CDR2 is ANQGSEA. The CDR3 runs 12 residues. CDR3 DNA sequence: TGCAGCGTTGGACAGGTCTACGGGGAGCTGTTTTTT. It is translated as CSVGQVYGELFF.

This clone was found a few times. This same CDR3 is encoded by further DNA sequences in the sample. The CDR3 loop reads CASSLATGGSTDTQYF. The CDR3 nucleotides read TGTGCCAGCAGCTTAGCAACAGGAGGGAGCACAGATACGCAGTATTTT. The chain couples TRBV7-9 to TRBJ2-3; maybe TRBD2 (6 bases). This CDR3 spans 16 amino acids. V lost 0 bases, J lost 0 bases, and 10 bases lay in between. The germline V gene encodes CDR1 SEHNR and CDR2 FQNEAQ (reference sequence).

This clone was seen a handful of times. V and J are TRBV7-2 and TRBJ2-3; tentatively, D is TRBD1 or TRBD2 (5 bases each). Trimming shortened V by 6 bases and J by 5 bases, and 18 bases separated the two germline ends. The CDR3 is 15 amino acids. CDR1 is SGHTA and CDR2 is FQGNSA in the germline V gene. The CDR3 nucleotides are TGTGCCAGCAGTTCCGATCGGGGCGAAGGAGATACGCAGTATTTT. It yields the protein CASSSDRGEGDTQYF.

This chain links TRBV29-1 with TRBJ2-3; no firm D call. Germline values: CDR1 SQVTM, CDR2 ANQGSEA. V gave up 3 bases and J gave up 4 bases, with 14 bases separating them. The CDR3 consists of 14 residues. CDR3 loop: CSVDRGPTPDTQYF. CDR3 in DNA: TGCAGCGTTGACAGAGGACCCACCCCAGATACGCAGTATTTT.

CDR3 nucleotide sequence: TGCAGCGTCTACAGGGTTAACTCCTACAATGAGCAGTTCTTC. This sequence encodes CSVYRVNSYNEQFF. The chain couples TRBV29-1 to TRBJ2-1, with a weak D call TRBD1 (6 bases). The CDR3 contains 14 residues. CDR1 SQVTM and CDR2 ANQGSEA come from the germline V gene. The ends were cut back, 6 bases at V and 0 bases at J, with 12 bases in the middle.

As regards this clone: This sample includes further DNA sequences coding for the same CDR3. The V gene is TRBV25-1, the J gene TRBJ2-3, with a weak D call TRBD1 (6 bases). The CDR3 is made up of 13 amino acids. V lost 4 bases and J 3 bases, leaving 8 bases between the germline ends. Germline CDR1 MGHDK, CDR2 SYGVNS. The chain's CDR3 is CASSATGTDTQYF. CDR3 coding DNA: TGTGCCAGCAGTGCCACAGGGACAGATACGCAGTATTTT.